This is a list of T cell receptor beta chains from one sample in a study of beta chain features in type 1 diabetes. Profiled with immunoSEQ multiplex PCR; TCRdb holds only in-frame clones, not every one. The data hold under 850,000 clones, with 13% observed a single time. Sequencing input: naive CD4+ T cells from blood. The source is a man younger than 30 with type 1 diabetes. Both conserved end residues are part of each CDR3. The order of the fields is V gene, CDR3 protein.

>TRBV2
CASSEGERGFTTDTQYF
>TRBV19
CASSIGAGNNYGYTF
>TRBV30
CAWSVHVTLGEQFF
>TRBV6-5
CASMEDEPNTEAFF
>TRBV5-1
CASSLEATGELFF
>TRBV10-1
CASSEGTSVLNEQFF
>TRBV5-1
CASSLEGTFTDTQYF
>TRBV4-1
CASSLMDVNEKLFF
>TRBV5-1
CASSLAGGSSSLGEQYF
>TRBV7-9
CASSLGWGAAEAFF
>TRBV27
CASSSQGFGYTF
>TRBV4-2
CASSQDASGGGTDTQYF
>TRBV7-6
CASSLGSVRGETQYF
>TRBV30
CAWSVQNSGSNQPQHF
>TRBV6-5
CASSYTGQGLAPLHF
>TRBV28
CASSPSGSPLGYGYTF
>TRBV30
CAWSVGGSGYTF
>TRBV7-2
CASSPLGASYNEQFF
>TRBV7-9
CASTSGPLNTEAFF
>TRBV5-1
CASSLRTGGEQYF
>TRBV9
CASSAGQPANVLTF
>TRBV6-5
CASSYAGGGSGGYTF
>TRBV6-5
CASSQDGRGMPQHF
>TRBV30
CAWQGPSEPAGNTIYF
>TRBV10-3
CAISTQQANYGYTF
>TRBV5-6
CASSSGRSNEKLFF
>TRBV14
CASSPRRQGRWNEQFF
>TRBV7-9
CASSLRDTGELFF
>TRBV7-7
CASSTRQGMETQYF
>TRBV10-3
CAISDLSGRQETQYF
>TRBV19
CASMSLNTGELFF
>TRBV4-1
CASRPGAATNEKLFF
>TRBV20-1
CSVPSSYEQYF
>TRBV4-1
CASSQDSWEKLFF
>TRBV7-8
CASSLMVQNTEAFF
>TRBV29-1
CSVVQGTDTQYF
>TRBV5-1
CASSFPGVADTQYF
>TRBV5-1
CASSRTPTSGGAGTDTQYF
>TRBV30
CAWGGRQTPIFMNTEAFF
>TRBV28
CASRQRGTDTQYF
>TRBV10-2
CASSPGTSPRGQETQYF
>TRBV20-1
CSASPGFRLFF
>TRBV6-5
CASSFPGTGGTEAFF
>TRBV7-3
CASALRWGGTDTQYF
>TRBV6-5
CASNLLPDTQYF
>TRBV29-1
CSVDGPGAASNTEAFF
>TRBV9
CASSVVRDRVTEAFF
>TRBV19
CASTMGDRENTGELFF
>TRBV6-6
CASSYSRPPDGQYF
>TRBV10-2
CASSDGQGVYEQYF
>TRBV7-9
CASSLSPQIYGYTF
>TRBV10-3
CARGAEDTQYF
>TRBV7-3
CASSQRGAGTGELFF
>TRBV9
CASSEGISGNTIYF